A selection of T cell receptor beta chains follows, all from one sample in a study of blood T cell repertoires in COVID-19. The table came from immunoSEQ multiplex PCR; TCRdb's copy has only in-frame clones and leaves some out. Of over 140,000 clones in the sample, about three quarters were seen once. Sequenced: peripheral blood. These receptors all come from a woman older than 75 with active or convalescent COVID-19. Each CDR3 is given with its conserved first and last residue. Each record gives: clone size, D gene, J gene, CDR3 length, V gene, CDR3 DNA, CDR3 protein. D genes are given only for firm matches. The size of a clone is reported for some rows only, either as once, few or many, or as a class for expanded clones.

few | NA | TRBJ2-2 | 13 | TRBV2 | TGTGCCAGCAATAACCGGGGGTCCGGGGAGCTGTTTTTT | CASNNRGSGELFF
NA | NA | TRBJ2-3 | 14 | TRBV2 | TGTGCCAGCAGTTCTAACTTCGGCACAGATACGCAGTATTTT | CASSSNFGTDTQYF
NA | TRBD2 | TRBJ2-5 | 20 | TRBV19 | TGTGCCAGTAGTATAGGGTTTGTAACTAGCGGGGGGGCTTTATTAGAGACCCAGTACTTC | CASSIGFVTSGGALLETQYF
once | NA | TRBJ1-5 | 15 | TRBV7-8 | TGTGCCAGCAGCTTACCAGGGATAGGCAATCAGCCCCAGCATTTT | CASSLPGIGNQPQHF
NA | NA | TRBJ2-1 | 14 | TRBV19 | TGTGCCAGTAGTTCCCAGGGTGGTTCGGATGAGCAGTTCTTC | CASSSQGGSDEQFF
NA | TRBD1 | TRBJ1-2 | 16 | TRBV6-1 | TGTGCCAGCAGTGACTATCCGGGACAGGGAAAAGATGGCTACACCTTC | CASSDYPGQGKDGYTF
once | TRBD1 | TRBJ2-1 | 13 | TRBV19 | TGTGCCACTACGACAGGGCTTAGGAATGAGCAGTTCTTC | CATTTGLRNEQFF
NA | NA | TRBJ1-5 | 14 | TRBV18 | TGTGCCAGCTCACATGGGACACAAAATCAGCCCCAGCATTTT | CASSHGTQNQPQHF
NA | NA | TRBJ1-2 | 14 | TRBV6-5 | TGTGCCAGCAGATCCAGGACCACCGGAGGTGGCTACACCTTC | CASRSRTTGGGYTF
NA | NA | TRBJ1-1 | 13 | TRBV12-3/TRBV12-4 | TGTGCCAGCAGCCTATTCAGGGCCGCTGAAGCTTTCTTT | CASSLFRAAEAFF
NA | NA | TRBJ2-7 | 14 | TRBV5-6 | TGTGCCAGCAGCCCGCGGCCAGCCTCCTACGAGCAGTACTTC | CASSPRPASYEQYF
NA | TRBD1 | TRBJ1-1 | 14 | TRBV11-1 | TGTGCCAGCAGCCGGACAGGGATGAACACTGAAGCTTTCTTT | CASSRTGMNTEAFF
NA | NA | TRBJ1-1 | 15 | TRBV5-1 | TGCGCCAGCAGCTTGGAGCCGGGGTTGAGGACTGAAGCTTTCTTT | CASSLEPGLRTEAFF
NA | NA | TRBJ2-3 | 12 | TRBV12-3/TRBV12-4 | TGTGCCGCAGCGGTCTTCACAGATACGCAGTATTTT | CAAAVFTDTQYF
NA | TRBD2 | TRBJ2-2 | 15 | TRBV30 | TGTGCCTGGGCGCGGGGGGGCCAATTTCCCGGGGAGCTGTTTTTT | CAWARGGQFPGELFF
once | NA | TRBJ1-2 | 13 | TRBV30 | TGTGCCTGGAGTGTCCAGGGTTACTATGGCTACACCTTC | CAWSVQGYYGYTF
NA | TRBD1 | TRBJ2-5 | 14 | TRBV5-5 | TGTGCCAGCAGCTACGGGACAGTACAAGAGACCCAGTACTTC | CASSYGTVQETQYF